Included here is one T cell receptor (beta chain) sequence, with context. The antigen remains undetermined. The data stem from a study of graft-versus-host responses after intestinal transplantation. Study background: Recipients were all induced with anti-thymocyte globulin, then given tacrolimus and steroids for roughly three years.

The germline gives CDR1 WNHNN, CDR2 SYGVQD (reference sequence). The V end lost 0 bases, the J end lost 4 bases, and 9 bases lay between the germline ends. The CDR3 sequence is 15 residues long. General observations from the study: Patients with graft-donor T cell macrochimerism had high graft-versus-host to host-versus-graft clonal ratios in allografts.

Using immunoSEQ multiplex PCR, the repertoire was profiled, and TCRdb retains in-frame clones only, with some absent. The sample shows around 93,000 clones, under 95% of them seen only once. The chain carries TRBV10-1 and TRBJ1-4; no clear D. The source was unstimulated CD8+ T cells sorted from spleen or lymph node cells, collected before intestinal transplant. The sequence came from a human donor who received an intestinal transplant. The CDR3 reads CASSESQRNNEKLFF. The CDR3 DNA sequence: TGCGCCAGCAGTGAGTCACAACGGAATAATGAAAAACTGTTTTTT.